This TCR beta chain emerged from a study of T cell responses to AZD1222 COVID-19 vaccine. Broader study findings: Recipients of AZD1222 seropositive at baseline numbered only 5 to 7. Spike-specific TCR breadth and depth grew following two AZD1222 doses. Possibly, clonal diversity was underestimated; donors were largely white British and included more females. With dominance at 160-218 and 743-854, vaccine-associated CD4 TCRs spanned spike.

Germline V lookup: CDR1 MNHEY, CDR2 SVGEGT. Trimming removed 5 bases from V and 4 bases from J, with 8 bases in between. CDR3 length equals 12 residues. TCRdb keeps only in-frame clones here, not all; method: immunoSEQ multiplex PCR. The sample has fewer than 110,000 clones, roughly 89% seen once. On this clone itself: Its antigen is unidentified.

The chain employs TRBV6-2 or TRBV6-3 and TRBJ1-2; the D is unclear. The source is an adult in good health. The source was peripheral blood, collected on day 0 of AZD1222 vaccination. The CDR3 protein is CASSVLVYGYTF. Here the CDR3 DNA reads TGTGCCAGCAGTGTCTTGGTCTATGGCTACACCTTC.